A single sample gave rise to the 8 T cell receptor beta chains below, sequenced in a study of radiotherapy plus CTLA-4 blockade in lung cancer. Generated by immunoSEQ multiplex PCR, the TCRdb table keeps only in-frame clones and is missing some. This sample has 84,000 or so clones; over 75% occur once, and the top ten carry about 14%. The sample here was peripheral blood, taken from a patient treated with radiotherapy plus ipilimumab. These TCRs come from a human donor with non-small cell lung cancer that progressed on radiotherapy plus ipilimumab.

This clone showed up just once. The CDR3 sequence: CASSPVTGANYGYTF. As DNA, the CDR3 is TGTGCCAGCAGTCCTGTGACAGGGGCTAACTATGGCTACACCTTC. The rearrangement links TRBV28 to TRBJ1-2, with 8 nucleotides matching TRBD1. Trimming took 5 bases from V and 0 from J; bases not matched to a gene: 5. Per germline, CDR1 MDHEN and CDR2 SYDVKM. CDR3 length: 15 amino acids.

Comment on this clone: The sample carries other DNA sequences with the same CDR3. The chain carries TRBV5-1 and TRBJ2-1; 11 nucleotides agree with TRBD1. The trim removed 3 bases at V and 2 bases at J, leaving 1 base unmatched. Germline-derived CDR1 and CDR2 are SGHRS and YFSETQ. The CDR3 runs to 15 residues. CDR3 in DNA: TGCGCCAGCAGCTGGGGACAGGGGGCCTACAATGAGCAGTTCTTC. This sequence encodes CASSWGQGAYNEQFF.

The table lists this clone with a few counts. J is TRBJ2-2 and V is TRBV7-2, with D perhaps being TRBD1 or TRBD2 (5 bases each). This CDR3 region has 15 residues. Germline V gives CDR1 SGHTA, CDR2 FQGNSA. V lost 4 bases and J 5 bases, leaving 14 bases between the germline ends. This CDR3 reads CASSSGTGPTGELFF. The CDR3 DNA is TGTGCCAGCAGCTCGGGGACGGGGCCGACCGGGGAGCTGTTTTTT.

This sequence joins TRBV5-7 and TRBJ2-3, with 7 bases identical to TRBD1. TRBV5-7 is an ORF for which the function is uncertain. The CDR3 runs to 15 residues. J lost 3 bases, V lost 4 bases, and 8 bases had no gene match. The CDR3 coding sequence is TGTGCCAGCAGCCGAGACAGGGCCCCGACAGATACGCAGTATTTT. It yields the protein CASSRDRAPTDTQYF.

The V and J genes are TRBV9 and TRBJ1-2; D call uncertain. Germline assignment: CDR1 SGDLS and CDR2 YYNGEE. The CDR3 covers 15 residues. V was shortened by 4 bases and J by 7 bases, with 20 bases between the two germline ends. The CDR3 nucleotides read TGTGCCAGCAGCCCCCCGGGGAGTAGGGTTAGTGGCTACACCTTC. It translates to CASSPPGSRVSGYTF.

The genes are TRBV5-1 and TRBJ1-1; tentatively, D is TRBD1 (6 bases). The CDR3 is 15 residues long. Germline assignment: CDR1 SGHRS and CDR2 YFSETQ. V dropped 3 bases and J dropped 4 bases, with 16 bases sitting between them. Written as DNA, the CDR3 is TGCGCCAGCAGCTGGGCGGGGGGCAGAGGCACTGAAGCTTTCTTT. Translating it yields CASSWAGGRGTEAFF.

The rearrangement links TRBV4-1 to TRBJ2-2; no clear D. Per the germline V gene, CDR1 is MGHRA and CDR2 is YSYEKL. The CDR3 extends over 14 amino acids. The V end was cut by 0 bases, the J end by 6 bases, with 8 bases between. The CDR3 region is CASSQDSFSGELFF. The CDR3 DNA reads TGCGCCAGCAGCCAAGACTCTTTTTCCGGGGAGCTGTTTTTT.

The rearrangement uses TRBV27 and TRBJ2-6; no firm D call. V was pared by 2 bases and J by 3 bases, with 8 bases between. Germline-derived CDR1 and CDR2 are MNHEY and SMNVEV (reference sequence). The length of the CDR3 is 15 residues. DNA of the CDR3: TGTGCCAGCAGTTTAGGCAGGCGTGGGGCCAACGTCCTGACTTTC. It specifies CASSLGRRGANVLTF.